The following is a T cell receptor beta chain sequence with its context. V dropped 0 bases and J dropped 6 bases, with 18 bases sitting between them. This CDR3 has 16 residues. Germline V lookup: CDR1 MNHNY, CDR2 SVGAGI (reference sequence). The Seattle patients, enrolled during active infection, were followed longitudinally. Profiled with immunoSEQ multiplex PCR; TCRdb holds only in-frame clones, not every one. The sample includes 400,000 or so clones, over 85% of them seen just once. The sample comes from a study of blood T cell repertoires in COVID-19. Overall study: T cells, B-cell-depleted T cells, or PBMCs supplied cDNA or gDNA.

The clonotype originates from a young man with COVID-19, enrolled during active disease. Sequencing input: peripheral blood. V and J are TRBV6-6 and TRBJ2-7; D is possibly TRBD1 (6 bases). The chain's CDR3 is CASSYSPLQGSSEQYF. The CDR3 coding sequence is TGTGCCAGCAGTTACTCCCCTCTACAGGGATCGAGCGAGCAGTACTTC.